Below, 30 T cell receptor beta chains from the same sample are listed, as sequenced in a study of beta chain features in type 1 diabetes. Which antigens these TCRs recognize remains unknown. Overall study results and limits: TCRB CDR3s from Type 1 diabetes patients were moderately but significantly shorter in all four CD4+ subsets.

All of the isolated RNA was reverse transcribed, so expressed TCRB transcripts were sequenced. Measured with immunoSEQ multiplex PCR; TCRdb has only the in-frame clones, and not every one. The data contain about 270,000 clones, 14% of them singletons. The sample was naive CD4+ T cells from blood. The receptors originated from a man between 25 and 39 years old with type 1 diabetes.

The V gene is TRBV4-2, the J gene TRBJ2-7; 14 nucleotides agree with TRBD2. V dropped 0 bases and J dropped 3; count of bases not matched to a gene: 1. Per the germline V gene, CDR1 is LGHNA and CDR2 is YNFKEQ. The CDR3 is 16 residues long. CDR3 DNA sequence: TGTGCCAGCAGCCAAGAGGGGACTAGCGGGAGCTACGAGCAGTACTTC. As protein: CASSQEGTSGSYEQYF.

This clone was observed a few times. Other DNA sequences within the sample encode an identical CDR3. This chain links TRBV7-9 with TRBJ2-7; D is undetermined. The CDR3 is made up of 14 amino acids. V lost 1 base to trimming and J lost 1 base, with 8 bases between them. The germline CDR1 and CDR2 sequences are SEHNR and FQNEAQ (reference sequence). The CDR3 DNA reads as TGTGCCAGCAGCTTAGTTGGCGGATCCTACGAGCAGTACTTC. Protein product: CASSLVGGSYEQYF.

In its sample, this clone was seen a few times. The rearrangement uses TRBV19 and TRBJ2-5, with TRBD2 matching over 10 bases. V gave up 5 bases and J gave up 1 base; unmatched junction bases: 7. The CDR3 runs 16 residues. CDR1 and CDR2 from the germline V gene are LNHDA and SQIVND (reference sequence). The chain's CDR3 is CASSSVLAGVQETQYF. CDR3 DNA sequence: TGTGCCAGTAGTTCGGTGCTAGCGGGGGTCCAAGAGACCCAGTACTTC.

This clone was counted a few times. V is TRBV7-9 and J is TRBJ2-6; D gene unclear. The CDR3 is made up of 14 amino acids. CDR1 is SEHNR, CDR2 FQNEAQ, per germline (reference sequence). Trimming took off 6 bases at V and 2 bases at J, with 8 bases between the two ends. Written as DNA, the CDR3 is TGTGCCAGCAGGGCACAAGCTGGGGCCAACGTCCTGACTTTC. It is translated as CASRAQAGANVLTF.

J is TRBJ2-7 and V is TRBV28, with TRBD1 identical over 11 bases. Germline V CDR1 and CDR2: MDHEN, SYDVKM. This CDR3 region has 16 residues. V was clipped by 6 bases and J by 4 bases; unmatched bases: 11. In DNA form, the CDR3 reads TGTGCCAGCAGCCGGGGGACCGGGACAGGGGGATACGAGCAGTACTTC. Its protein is CASSRGTGTGGYEQYF.

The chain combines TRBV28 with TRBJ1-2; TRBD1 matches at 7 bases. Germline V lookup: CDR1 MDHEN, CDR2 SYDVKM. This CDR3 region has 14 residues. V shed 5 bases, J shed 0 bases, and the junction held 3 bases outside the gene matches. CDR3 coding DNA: TGTGCCAGCAGTACAGGGGCGACTAACTATGGCTACACCTTC. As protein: CASSTGATNYGYTF.

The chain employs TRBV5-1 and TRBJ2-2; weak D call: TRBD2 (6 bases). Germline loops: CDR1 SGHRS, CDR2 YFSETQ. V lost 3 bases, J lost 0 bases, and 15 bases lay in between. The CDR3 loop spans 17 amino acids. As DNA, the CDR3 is TGCGCCAGCAGCTCGGGCCTTGGCGGGACGAACACCGGGGAGCTGTTTTTT. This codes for CASSSGLGGTNTGELFF.

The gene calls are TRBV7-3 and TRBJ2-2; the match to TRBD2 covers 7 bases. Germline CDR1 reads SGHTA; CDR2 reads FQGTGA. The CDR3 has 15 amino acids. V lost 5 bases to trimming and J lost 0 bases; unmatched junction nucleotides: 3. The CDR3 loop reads CASSRSGPNTGELFF. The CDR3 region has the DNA TGTGCCAGCAGCCGTAGCGGGCCGAACACCGGGGAGCTGTTTTTT.

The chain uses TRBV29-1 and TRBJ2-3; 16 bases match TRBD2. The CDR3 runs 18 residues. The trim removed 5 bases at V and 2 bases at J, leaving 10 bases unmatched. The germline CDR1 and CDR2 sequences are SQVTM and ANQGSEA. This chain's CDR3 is CSVIRPGLAGGSTDTQYF. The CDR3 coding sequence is TGCAGCGTTATACGACCGGGACTAGCGGGAGGGTCCACAGATACGCAGTATTTT.

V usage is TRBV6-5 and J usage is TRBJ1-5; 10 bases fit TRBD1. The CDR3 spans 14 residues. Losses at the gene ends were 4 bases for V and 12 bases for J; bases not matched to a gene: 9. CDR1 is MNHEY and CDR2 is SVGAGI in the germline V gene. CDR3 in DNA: TGTGCCAGCAGTTCTCGGACAGGGGGTAAATACCAGCATTTT. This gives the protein CASSSRTGGKYQHF.

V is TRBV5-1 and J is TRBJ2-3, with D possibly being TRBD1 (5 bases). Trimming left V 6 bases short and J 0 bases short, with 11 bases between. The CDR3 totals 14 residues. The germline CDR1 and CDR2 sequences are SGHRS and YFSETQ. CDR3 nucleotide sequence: TGCGCCAGCACTTCCGACAGTAGCACAGATACGCAGTATTTT. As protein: CASTSDSSTDTQYF.

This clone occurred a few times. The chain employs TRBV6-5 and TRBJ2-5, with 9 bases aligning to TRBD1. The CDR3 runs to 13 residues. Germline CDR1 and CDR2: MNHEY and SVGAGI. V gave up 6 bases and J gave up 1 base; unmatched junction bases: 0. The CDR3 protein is CASRGQGQETQYF. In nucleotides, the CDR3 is TGTGCCAGCAGGGGACAGGGCCAAGAGACCCAGTACTTC.

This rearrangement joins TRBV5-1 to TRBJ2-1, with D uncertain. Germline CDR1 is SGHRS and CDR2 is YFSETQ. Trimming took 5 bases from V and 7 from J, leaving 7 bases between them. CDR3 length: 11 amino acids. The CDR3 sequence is CASRLLNEQFF. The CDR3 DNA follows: TGCGCCAGCAGATTACTTAATGAGCAGTTCTTC.

The CDR3 spells CASSEARGQGELFF. The CDR3 region has the DNA TGTGCCAGCAGTGAAGCCCGGGGACAGGGGGAGCTGTTTTTT. The chain joins TRBV2 to TRBJ2-2; TRBD1 aligns across 7 bases. Germline CDR1 and CDR2: SNHLY and FYNNEI. The trim removed 0 bases at V and 8 bases at J, leaving 3 bases unmatched. This CDR3 is built from 14 residues.

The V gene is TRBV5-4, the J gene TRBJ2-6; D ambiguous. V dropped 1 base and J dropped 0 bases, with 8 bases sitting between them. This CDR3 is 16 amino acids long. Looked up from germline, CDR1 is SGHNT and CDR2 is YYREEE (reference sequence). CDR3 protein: CASSLTVGSGANVLTF. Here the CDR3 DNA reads TGTGCCAGCAGCTTGACAGTGGGCTCTGGGGCCAACGTCCTGACTTTC.

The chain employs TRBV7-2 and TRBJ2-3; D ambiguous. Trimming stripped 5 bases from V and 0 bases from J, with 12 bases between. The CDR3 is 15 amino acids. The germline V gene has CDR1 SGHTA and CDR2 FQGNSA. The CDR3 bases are TGTGCCAGCAGCCGAGCGCTATCCAGCACAGATACGCAGTATTTT. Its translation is CASSRALSSTDTQYF.

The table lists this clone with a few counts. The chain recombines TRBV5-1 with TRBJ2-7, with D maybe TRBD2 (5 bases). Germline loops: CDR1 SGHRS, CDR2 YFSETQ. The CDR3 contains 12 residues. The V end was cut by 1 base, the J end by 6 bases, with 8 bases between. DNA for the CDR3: TGCGCCAGCAGCTTGATCCGGGGCGAGCAGTACTTC. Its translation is CASSLIRGEQYF. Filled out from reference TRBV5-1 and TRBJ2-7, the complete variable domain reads KAGVTQTPRYLIKTRGQQVTLSCSPISGHRSVSWYQQTPGQGLQFLFEYFSETQRNKGNFPGRFSGRQFSNSRSEMNVSTLELGDSALYLCASSLIRGEQYFGPGTRLTVT.

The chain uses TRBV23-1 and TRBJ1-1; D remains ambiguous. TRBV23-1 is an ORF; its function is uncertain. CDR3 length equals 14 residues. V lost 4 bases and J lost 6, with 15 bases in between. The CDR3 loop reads CASSLTPGVPEAFF. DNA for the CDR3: TGCGCCAGCAGTCTCACGCCGGGAGTCCCTGAAGCTTTCTTT.

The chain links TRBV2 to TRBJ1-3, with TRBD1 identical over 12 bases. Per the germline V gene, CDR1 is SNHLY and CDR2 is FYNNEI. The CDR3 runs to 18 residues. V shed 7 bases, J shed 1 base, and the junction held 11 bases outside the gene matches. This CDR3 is CASTPWGQGAVSGNTIYF. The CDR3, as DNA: TGTGCCAGCACCCCGTGGGGACAGGGGGCCGTTTCTGGAAACACCATATATTTT. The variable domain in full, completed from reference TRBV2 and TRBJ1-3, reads EPEVTQTPSHQVTQMGQEVILRCVPISNHLYFYWYRQILGQKVEFLVSFYNNEISEKSEIFDDQFSVERPDGSNFTLKIRSTKLEDSAMYFCASTPWGQGAVSGNTIYFGEGSWLTVV.

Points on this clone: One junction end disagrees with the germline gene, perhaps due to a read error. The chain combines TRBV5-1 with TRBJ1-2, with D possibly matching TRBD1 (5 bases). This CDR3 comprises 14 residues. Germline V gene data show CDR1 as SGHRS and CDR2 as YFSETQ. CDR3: CASSLTDGGYVYTF. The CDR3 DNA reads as TGCGCCAGCAGCTTGACCGACGGGGGGTATGTCTACACCTTC.

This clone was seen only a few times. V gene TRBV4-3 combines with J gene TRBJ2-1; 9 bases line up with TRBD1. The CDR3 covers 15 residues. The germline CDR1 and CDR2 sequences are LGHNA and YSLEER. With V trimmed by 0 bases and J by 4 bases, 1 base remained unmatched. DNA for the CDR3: TGCGCCAGCAGCCAAGAACAGGGGGCGTACAATGAGCAGTTCTTC. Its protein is CASSQEQGAYNEQFF.

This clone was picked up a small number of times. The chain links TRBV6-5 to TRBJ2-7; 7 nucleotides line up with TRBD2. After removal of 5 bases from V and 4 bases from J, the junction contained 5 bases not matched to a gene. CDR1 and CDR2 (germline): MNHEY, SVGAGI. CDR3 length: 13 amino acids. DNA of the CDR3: TGTGCCAGCAGTCCAGCGGGGTTTTACGAGCAGTACTTC. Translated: CASSPAGFYEQYF.

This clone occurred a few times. The CDR3 is CAWRVPGASTDTQYF. The CDR3 nucleotides read TGTGCCTGGAGAGTCCCAGGGGCTAGCACAGATACGCAGTATTTT. The chain combines TRBV30 with TRBJ2-3; D is possibly TRBD1 (6 bases). Trimming stripped 3 bases from V and 0 bases from J, with 13 bases between. The CDR3 has 15 residues. From germline, CDR1 is GTSNPN and CDR2 SVGIG (reference sequence).

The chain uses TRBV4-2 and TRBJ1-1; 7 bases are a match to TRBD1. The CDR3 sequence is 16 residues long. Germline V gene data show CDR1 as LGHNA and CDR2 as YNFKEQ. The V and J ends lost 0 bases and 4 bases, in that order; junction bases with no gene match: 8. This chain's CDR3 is CASSQDQVAGGTEAFF. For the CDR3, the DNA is TGTGCCAGCAGCCAAGATCAAGTGGCAGGGGGCACTGAAGCTTTCTTT.

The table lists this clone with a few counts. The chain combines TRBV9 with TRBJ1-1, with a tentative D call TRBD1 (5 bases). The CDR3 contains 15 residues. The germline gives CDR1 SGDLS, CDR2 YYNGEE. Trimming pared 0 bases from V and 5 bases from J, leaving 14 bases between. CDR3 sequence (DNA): TGTGCCAGCAGCGTAGGGGGGGTCGGAGAGACTGAAGCTTTCTTT. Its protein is CASSVGGVGETEAFF.

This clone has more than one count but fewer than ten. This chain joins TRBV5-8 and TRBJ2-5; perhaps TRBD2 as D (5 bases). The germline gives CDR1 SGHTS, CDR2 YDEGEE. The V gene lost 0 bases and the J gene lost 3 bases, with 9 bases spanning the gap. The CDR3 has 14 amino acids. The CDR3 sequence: CASSLGGREETQYF. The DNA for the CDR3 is TGTGCCAGCAGCTTGGGAGGGAGAGAAGAGACCCAGTACTTC.

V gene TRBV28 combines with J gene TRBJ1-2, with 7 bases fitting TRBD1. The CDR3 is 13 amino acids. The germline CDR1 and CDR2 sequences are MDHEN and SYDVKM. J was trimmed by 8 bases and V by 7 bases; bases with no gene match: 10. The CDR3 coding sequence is TGTGCCAGCATCCAGGGGGGAGTTGAGGGCTACACCTTC. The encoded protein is CASIQGGVEGYTF.

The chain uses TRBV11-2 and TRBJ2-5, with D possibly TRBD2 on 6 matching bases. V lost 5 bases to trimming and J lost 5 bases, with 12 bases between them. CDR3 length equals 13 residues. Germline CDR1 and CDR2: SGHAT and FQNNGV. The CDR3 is CASSQPSDETQYF. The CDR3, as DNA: TGTGCCAGCAGCCAACCTAGCGATGAGACCCAGTACTTC.

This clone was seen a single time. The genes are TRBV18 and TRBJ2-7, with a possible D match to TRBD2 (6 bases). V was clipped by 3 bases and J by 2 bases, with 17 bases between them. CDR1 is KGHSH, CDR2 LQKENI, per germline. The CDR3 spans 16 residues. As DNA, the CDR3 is TGTGCCAGCTCACCCCCTGGGGCAGCGGGCCCCTACGAGCAGTACTTC. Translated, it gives CASSPPGAAGPYEQYF.

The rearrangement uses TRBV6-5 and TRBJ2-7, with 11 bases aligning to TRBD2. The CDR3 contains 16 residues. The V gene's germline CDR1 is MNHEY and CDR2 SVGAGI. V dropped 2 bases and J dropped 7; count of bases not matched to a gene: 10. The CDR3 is CASSYPPSGRSGEQYF. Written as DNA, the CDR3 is TGTGCCAGCAGTTACCCCCCTAGCGGGAGGTCGGGTGAGCAGTACTTC.